This T cell receptor beta chain was sequenced during a study of T cell responses to AZD1222 COVID-19 vaccine. This clone has more than one count but fewer than ten. Its matching antigen is unknown. Overall study results and limits: Spike-specific TCR breadth rose after two AZD1222 doses, and depth rose as well.

The data were produced by immunoSEQ multiplex PCR, yet TCRdb's version contains in-frame clones alone and is incomplete. The sample has roughly 150,000 clones, approximately 94% seen once. Germline values: CDR1 SGHVS, CDR2 FQNEAQ. The CDR3 contains 14 residues. Losses at the gene ends were 5 bases for V and 8 bases for J; bases not matched to a gene: 10. Pooled in the analysis were second doses at about 4 or about 12 weeks. This rearrangement joins TRBV7-8 to TRBJ1-2, with TRBD1 matching 8 bases. Here the sequenced sample was peripheral blood, taken 28 days after the second AZD1222 dose. The source of this sequence is an adult who received the AZD1222 COVID-19 vaccine. CDR3 sequence: CASSLGQGSLGYTF. Here the CDR3 DNA reads TGTGCCAGCAGCCTTGGACAGGGCTCTTTGGGCTACACCTTC.